This T cell receptor (beta chain) is drawn from a study of T cell responses to AZD1222 COVID-19 vaccine. CDR3 length equals 15 residues. Germline lookup yields CDR1 SGHRS and CDR2 YFSETQ. Trimming left V 0 bases short and J 5 bases short, with 14 bases between. TCRdb keeps only in-frame clones here, not all; method: immunoSEQ multiplex PCR. The table lists approximately 90,000 clones, less than 90% of them singletons, with about 3.9% in the top ten. The source of this sequence is an adult in good health. This specimen was peripheral blood, taken on day 0 of AZD1222 vaccination. V gene TRBV5-1 combines with J gene TRBJ1-1; a weak D match, TRBD1 (5 bases). CDR3 in amino acids: CASSLDQGLGTEAFF. The CDR3 nucleotides read TGCGCCAGCAGCTTGGATCAGGGACTGGGGACTGAAGCTTTCTTT. The full variable domain, completed using reference TRBV5-1 and TRBJ1-1, is KAGVTQTPRYLIKTRGQQVTLSCSPISGHRSVSWYQQTPGQGLQFLFEYFSETQRNKGNFPGRFSGRQFSNSRSEMNVSTLELGDSALYLCASSLDQGLGTEAFFGQGTRLTVV.